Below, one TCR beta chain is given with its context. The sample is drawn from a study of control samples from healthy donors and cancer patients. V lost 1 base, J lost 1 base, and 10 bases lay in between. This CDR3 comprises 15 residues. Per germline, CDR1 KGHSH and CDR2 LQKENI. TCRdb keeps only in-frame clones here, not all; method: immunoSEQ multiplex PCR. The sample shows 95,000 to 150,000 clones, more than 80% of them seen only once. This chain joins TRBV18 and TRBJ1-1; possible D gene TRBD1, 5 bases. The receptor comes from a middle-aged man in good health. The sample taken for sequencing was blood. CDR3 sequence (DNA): TGTGCCAGCTCACCACTAGGGACCGAGAACACTGAAGCTTTCTTT. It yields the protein CASSPLGTENTEAFF.